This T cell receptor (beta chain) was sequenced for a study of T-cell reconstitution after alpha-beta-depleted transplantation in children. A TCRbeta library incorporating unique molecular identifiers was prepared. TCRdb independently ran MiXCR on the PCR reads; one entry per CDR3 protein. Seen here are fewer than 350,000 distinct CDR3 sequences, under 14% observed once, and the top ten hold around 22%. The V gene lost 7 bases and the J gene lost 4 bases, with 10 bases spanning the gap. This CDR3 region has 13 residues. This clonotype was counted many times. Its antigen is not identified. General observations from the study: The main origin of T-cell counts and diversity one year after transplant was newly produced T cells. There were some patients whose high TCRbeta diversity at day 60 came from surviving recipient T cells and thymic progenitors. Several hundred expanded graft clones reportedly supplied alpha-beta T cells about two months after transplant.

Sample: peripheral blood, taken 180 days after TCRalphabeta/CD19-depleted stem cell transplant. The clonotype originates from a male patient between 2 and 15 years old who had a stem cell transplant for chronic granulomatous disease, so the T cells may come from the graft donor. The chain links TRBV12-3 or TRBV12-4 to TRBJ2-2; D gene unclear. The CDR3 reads CASTPLGTGELFF. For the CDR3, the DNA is TGTGCCAGCACCCCTTTGGGCACCGGGGAGCTGTTTTTT.